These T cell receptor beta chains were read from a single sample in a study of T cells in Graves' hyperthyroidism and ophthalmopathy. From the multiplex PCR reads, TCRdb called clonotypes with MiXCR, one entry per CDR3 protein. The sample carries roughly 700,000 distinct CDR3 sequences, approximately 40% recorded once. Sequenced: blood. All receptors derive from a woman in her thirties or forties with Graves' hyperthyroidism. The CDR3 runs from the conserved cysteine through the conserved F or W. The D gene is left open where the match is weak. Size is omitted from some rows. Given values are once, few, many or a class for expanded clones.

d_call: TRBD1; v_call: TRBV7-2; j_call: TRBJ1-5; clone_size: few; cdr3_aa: CASSLGGGLIRDQPQHF; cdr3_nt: TGTGCCAGCAGCTTAGGAGGGGGCCTAATACGGGATCAGCCCCAGCATTTT
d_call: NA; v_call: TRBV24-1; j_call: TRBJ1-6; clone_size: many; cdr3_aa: CATRTAASPLHF; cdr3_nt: TGTGCCACCAGGACGGCGGCTTCACCCCTCCACTTT
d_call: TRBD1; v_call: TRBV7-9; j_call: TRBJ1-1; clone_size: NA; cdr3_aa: CASSSQGTVNTEAFF; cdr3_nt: TGTGCCAGCAGCTCCCAAGGGACAGTTAACACTGAAGCTTTCTTT
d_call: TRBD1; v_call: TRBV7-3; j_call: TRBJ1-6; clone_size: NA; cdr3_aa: CASSSGQGGTPLHF; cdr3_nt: TGTGCCAGCAGCTCGGGACAGGGAGGCACACCCCTCCACTTT
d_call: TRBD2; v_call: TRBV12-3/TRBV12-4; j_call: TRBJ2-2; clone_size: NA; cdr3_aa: CASSLLVSGAGELFF; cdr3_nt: TGTGCCAGCAGCCTCTTAGTAAGCGGGGCCGGGGAGCTGTTTTTT
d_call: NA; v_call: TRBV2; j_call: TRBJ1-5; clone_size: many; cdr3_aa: CASSYGQPQHF; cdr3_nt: TGTGCCAGCAGTTACGGTCAGCCCCAGCATTTT
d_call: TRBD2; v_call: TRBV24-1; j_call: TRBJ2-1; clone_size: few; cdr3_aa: CATERGGNYEQFF; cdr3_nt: TGTGCCACCGAAAGGGGAGGGAACTATGAGCAGTTCTTC
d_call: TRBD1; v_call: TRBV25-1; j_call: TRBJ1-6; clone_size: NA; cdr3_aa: CASSESWTGDSPLHF; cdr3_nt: TGTGCCAGCAGTGAATCTTGGACAGGGGACTCACCCCTCCACTTT
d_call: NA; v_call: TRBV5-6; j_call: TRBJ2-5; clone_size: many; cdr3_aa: CASSPGSASRETQYF; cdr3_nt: TGTGCCAGCAGCCCAGGATCGGCTAGCAGAGAGACCCAGTACTTC
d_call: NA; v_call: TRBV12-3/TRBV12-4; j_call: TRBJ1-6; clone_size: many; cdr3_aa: CASSFSARWGSPLHF; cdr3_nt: TGTGCCAGCAGTTTCTCCGCCCGATGGGGTTCACCCCTCCACTTT
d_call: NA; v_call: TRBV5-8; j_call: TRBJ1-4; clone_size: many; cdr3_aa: CASGPLVGEKLFF; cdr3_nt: TGTGCCAGCGGCCCCCTAGTAGGCGAAAAACTGTTTTTT
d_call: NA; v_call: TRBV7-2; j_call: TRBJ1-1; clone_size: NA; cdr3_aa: CASSLVADKNTEAFF; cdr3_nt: TGTGCCAGCAGCTTAGTGGCAGACAAGAACACTGAAGCTTTCTTT
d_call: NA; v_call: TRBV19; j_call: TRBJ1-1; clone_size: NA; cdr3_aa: CASSIDSGATEAFF; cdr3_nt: TGTGCCAGTAGTATAGATTCAGGGGCCACTGAAGCTTTCTTT
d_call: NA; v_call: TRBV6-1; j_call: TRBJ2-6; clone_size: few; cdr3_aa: CAAGPGVNTEAF; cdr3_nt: TGTGCCGCAGGACCGGGGGTAAACACTGAAGCTTTC
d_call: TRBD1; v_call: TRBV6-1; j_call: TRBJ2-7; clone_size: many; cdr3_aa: CASSASSGGSFEQYF; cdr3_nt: TGTGCCAGCAGTGCCTCCTCAGGGGGCAGTTTCGAGCAGTACTTC
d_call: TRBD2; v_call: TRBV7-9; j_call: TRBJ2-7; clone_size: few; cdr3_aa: CASSPILGTSGTPYEQYF; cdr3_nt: TGTGCCAGCAGCCCAATCCTAGGGACTAGCGGAACACCCTACGAGCAGTACTTC
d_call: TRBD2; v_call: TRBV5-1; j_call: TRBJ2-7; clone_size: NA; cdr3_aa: CASSPGGISYEQYF; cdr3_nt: TGCGCCAGCAGCCCGGGGGGGATCTCCTACGAGCAGTACTTC
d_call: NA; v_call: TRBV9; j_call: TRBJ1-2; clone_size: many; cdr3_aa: CASRDDPPGGYTF; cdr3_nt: TGTGCCAGCAGGGACGATCCTCCGGGAGGCTACACCTTC
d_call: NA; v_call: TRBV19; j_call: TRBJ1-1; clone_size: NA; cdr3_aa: CASSIGGQEAFF; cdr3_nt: TGTGCCAGTAGTATAGGCGGACAGGAAGCTTTCTTT
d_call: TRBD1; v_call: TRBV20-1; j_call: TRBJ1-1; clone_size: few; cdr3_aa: CSARSGGFNTEAFF; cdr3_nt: TGCAGTGCTAGGTCAGGGGGTTTCAACACTGAAGCTTTCTTT
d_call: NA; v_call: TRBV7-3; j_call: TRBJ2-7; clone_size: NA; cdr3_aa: CARAREAACYEQYF; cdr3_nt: TGTGCCAGAGCAAGGGAAGCGGCCTGCTACGAGCAGTACTTC
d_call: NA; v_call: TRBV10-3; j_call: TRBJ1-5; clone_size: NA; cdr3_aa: CASSLIEAQPQHF; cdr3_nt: TGTGCCAGCAGTTTGATCGAGGCTCAGCCCCAGCATTTT
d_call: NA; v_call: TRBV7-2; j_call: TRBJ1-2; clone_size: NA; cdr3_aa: CASSQGDYGHTF; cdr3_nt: TGTGCCAGCAGCCAAGGGGACTATGGCCACACCTTC
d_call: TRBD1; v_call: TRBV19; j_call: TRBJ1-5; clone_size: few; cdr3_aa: CASSTRGQGYSNQPQHF; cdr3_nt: TGTGCCAGTAGTACCCGCGGACAGGGTTATAGCAATCAGCCCCAGCATTTT
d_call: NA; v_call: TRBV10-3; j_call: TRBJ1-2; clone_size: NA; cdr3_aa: CAISEKVDIYGYTF; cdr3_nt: TGTGCCATCAGTGAGAAAGTGGACATCTATGGCTACACCTTC
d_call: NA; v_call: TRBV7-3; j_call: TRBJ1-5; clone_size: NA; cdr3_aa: CASSGTEGTQHF; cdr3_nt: TGTGCCAGCAGCGGAACGGAGGGTACCCAGCATTTT
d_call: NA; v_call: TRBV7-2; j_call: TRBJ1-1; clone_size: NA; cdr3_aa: CASSSQEGSELAFF; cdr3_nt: TGTGCCAGCAGCTCTCAGGAGGGGTCGGAACTAGCTTTCTTT
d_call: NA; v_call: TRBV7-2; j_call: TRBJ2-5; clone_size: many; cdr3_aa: CASSQPLRGTQYF; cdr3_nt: TGTGCCAGCAGTCAACCCCTGAGGGGGACCCAGTACTTC
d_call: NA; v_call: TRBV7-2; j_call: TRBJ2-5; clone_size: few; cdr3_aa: CASSLSGNSYQETQYF; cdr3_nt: TGTGCCAGCAGCTTATCGGGGAACTCGTACCAAGAGACCCAGTACTTC
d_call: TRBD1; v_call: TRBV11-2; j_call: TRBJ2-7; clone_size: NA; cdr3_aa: CASSLGQYPFYEQYF; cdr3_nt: TGTGCCAGCAGCTTGGGACAGTATCCTTTCTACGAGCAGTACTTC
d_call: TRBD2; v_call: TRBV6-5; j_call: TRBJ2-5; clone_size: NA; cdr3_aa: CASSLLRLAAQETQYF; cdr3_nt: TGTGCCAGCAGTCTACTCCGACTAGCGGCCCAAGAGACCCAGTACTTC
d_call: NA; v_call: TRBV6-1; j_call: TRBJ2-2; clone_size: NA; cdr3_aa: CASRKFGQLTRNTGELFF; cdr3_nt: TGTGCCAGCAGAAAGTTCGGACAGCTCACGAGGAACACCGGGGAGCTGTTTTTT
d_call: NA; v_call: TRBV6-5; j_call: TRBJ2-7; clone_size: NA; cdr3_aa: CASSKTVERYEQYF; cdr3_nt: TGTGCCAGCAGCAAGACTGTAGAACGCTACGAGCAGTACTTC
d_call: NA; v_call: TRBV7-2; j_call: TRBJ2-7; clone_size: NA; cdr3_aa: CASSFEIDYEQYF; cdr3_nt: TGTGCCAGCAGCTTTGAGATCGACTACGAGCAGTACTTC
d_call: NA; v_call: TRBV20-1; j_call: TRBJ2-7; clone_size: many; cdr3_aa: CSAMTGLEQYF; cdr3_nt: TGCAGTGCAATGACGGGACTCGAGCAGTACTTC
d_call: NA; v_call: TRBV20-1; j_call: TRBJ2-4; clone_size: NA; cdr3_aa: CSARVLGKNIQYF; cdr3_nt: TGCAGTGCTAGAGTGCTGGGGAAAAACATTCAGTACTTC
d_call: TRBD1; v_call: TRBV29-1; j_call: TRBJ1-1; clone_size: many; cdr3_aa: CSVDVATGGTEAFF; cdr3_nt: TGCAGCGTTGATGTCGCGACAGGGGGCACTGAAGCTTTCTTT
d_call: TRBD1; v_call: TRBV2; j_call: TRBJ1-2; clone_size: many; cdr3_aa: CASSGTEYGYTF; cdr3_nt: TGTGCCAGCAGCGGGACAGAATATGGCTACACCTTC
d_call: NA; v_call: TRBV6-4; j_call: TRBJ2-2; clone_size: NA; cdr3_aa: CASSPGRGTGELFF; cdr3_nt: TGTGCCAGCAGTCCCGGCAGGGGCACCGGGGAGCTGTTTTTT
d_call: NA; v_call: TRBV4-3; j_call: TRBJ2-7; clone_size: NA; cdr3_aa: CASSQDAQVYEQYF; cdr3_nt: TGCGCCAGCAGCCAAGATGCCCAGGTCTACGAGCAGTACTTC
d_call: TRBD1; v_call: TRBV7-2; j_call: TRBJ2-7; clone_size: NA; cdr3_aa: CASSQEGAGLYEQYF; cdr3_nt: TGTGCCAGCAGCCAAGAGGGGGCTGGACTTTACGAGCAGTACTTC
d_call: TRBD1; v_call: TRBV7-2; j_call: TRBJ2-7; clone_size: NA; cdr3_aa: CASSMTGVAHEQYF; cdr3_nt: TGTGCCAGCTCAATGACAGGGGTGGCCCACGAGCAGTACTTC
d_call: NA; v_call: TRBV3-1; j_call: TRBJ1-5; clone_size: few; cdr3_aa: CASSQEGGIQPQHF; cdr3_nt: TGTGCCAGCAGCCAGGAAGGAGGGATACAGCCCCAGCATTTT
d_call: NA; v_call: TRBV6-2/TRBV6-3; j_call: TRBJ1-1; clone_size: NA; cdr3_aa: CASTRTGRTEAFF; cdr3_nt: TGTGCCAGCACCCGAACAGGGAGAACTGAAGCTTTCTTT
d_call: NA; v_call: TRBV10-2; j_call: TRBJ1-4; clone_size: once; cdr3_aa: CASSEATTNEKLFF; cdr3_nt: TGCGCCAGCAGTGAAGCTACAACTAATGAAAAACTGTTTTTT